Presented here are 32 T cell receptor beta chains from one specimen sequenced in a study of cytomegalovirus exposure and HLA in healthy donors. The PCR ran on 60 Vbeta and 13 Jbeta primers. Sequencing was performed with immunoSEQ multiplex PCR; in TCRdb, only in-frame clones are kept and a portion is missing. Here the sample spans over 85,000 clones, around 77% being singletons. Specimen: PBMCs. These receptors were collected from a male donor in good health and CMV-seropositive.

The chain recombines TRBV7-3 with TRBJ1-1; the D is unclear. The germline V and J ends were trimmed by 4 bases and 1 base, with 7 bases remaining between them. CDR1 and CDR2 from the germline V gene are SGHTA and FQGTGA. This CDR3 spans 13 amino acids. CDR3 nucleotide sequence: TGTGCCAGCAGCTCGACACCGAACACTGAAGCTTTCTTT. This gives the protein CASSSTPNTEAFF.

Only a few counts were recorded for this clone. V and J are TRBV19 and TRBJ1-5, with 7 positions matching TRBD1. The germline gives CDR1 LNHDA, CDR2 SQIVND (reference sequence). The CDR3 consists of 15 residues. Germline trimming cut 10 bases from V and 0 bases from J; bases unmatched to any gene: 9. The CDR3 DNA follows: TGTGCCACAAGACAGGGCCTGGGTAGCAATCAGCCCCAGCATTTT. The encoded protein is CATRQGLGSNQPQHF.

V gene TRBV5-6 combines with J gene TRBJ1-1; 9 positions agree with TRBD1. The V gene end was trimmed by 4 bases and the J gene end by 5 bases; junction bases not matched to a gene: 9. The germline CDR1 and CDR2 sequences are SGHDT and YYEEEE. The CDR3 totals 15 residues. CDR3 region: CASSKTGGARTEAFF. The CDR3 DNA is TGTGCCAGCAGCAAAACAGGGGGCGCAAGGACTGAAGCTTTCTTT.

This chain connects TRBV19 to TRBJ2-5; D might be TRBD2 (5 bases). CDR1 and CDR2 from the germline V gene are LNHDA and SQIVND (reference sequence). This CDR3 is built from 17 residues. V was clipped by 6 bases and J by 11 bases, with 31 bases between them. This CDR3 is CASSPTLSLVSTGEQYF. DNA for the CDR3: TGTGCCAGTAGCCCCACCCTAAGTCTTGTCTCAACCGGGGAGCAGTACTTC.

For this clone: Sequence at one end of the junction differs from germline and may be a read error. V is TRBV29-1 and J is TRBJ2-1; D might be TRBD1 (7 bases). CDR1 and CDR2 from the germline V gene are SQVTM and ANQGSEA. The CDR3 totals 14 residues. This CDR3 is CSVSQGGSFNEQFF. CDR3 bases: TGCAGCGTTTCTCAGGGGGGATCCTTCAATGAGCAGTTCTTC.

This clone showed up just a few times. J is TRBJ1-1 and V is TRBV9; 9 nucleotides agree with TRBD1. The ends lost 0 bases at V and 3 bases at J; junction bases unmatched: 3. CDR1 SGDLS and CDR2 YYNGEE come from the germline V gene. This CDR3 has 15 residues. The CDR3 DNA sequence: TGTGCCAGCAGCGTAGAGGGACAGGGTTACACTGAAGCTTTCTTT. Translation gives CASSVEGQGYTEAFF.

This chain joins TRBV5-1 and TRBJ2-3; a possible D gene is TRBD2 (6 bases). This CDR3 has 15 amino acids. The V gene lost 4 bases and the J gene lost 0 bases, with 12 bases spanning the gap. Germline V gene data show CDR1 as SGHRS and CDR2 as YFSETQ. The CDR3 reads CASSPAGISTDTQYF. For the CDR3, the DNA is TGCGCCAGCAGCCCGGCGGGGATTAGCACAGATACGCAGTATTTT.

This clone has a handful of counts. The CDR3 here is CASSIGTSGGNEQFF. The CDR3 coding sequence is TGTGCCAGTAGTATCGGGACTAGCGGGGGGAATGAGCAGTTCTTC. V usage is TRBV19 and J usage is TRBJ2-1; TRBD2 agrees at 15 bases. After removal of 3 bases from V and 7 bases from J, the junction contained 1 base not matched to a gene. This CDR3 comprises 15 residues. Germline CDR1 LNHDA, CDR2 SQIVND (reference sequence).

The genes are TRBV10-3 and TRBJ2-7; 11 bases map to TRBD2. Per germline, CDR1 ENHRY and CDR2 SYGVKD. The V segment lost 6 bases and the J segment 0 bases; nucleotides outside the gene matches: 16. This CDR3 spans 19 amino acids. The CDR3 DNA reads TGTGCCATCAGAATAACGAAAATAGTAGCGGGAGGGAGCTCCTACGAGCAGTACTTC. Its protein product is CAIRITKIVAGGSSYEQYF.

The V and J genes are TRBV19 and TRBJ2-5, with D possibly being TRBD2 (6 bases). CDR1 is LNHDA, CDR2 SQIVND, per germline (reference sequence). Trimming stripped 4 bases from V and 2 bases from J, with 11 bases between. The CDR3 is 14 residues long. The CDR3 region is CASSTMGGQETQYF. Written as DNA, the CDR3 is TGTGCCAGTAGTACCATGGGGGGACAAGAGACCCAGTACTTC.

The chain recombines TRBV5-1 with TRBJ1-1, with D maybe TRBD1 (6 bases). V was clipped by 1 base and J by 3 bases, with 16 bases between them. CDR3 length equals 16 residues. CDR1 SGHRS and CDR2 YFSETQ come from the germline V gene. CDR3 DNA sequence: TGCGCCAGCAGCTTGCAGGGGTCAGGAGTATACACTGAAGCTTTCTTT. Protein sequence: CASSLQGSGVYTEAFF.

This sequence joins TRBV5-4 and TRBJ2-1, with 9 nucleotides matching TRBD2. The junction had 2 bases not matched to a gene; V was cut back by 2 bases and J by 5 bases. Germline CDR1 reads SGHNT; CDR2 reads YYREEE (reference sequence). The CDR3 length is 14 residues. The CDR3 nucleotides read TGTGCCAGCAGCTTAGCGGGAGGCCACAATGAGCAGTTCTTC. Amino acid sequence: CASSLAGGHNEQFF.

The CDR3 protein is CASSYTSGSYNEQFF. CDR3 DNA: TGTGCCAGCAGCTATACTAGCGGGAGTTACAATGAGCAGTTCTTC. The V and J genes are TRBV11-1 and TRBJ2-1; TRBD2 agrees at 11 bases. In germline, CDR1 is SGHAT, CDR2 FQDESV (reference sequence). V gave up 4 bases and J gave up 4 bases; unmatched junction bases: 3. The CDR3 consists of 15 residues.

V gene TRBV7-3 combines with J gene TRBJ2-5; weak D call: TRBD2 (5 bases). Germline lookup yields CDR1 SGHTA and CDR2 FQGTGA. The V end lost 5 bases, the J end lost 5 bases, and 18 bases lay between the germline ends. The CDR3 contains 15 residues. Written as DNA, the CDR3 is TGTGCCAGCAGCACCCCAAGCGCCGGGGTGGAGACCCAGTACTTC. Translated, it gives CASSTPSAGVETQYF. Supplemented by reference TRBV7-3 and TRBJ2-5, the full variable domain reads GAGVSQTPSNKVTEKGKYVELRCDPISGHTALYWYRQSLGQGPEFLIYFQGTGAADDSGLPNDRFFAVRPEGSVSTLKIQRTERGDSAVYLCASSTPSAGVETQYFGPGTRLLVL.

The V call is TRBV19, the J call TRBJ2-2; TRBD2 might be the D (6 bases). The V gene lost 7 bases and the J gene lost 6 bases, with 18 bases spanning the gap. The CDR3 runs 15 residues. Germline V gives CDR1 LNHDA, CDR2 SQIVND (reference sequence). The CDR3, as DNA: TGTGCCAGTAATCGGGGGAACGGAGGCTCCGGGGAGCTGTTTTTT. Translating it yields CASNRGNGGSGELFF.

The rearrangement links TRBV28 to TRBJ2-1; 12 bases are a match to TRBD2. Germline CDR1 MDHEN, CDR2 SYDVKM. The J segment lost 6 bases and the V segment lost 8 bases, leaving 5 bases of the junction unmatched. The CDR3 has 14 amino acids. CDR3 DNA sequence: TGTGCCAGCGGGGGACTAGCGGGTATCAATGAGCAGTTCTTC. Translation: CASGGLAGINEQFF. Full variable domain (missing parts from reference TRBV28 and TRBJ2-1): DVKVTQSSRYLVKRTGEKVFLECVQDMDHENMFWYRQDPGLGLRLIYFSYDVKMKEKGDIPEGYSVSREKKERFSLILESASTNQTSMYLCASGGLAGINEQFFGPGTRLTVL.

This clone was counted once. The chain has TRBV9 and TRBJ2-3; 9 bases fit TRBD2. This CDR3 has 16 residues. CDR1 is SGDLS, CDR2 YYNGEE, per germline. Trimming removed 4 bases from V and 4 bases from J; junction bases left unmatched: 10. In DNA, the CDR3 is TGTGCCAGCAGCACCCAATTAGCGGGAGTGGCAGATACGCAGTATTTT. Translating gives CASSTQLAGVADTQYF.

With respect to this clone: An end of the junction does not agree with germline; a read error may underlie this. The CDR3 here is CASSPPGSGNYNGQFF. Here the CDR3 DNA reads TGTGCCAGCAGCCCTCCAGGCAGCGGGAACTACAATGGGCAGTTCTTC. The V gene is TRBV14, the J gene TRBJ2-1; 7 bases line up with TRBD2. The CDR3 covers 16 residues. Germline loops: CDR1 SGHDN, CDR2 FVKESK.

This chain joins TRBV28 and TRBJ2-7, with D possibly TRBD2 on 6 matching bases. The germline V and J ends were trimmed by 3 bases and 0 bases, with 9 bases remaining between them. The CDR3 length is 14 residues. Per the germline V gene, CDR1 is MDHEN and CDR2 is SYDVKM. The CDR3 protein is CASSLGLHSYEQYF. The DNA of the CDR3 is TGTGCCAGCAGTTTGGGACTCCACTCCTACGAGCAGTACTTC.

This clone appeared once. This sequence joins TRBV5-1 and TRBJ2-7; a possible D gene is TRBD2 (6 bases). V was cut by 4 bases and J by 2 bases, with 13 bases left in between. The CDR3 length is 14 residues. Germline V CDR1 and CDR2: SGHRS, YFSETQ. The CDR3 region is CASSPGLGTYEQYF. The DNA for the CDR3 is TGCGCCAGCAGCCCGGGACTGGGAACCTACGAGCAGTACTTC.

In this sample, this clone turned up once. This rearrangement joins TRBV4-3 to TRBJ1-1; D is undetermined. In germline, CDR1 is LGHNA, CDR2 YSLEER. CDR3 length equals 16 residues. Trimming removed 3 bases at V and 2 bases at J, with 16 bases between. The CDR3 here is CASSHGDGRSNTEAFF. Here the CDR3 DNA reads TGCGCCAGCAGCCATGGTGACGGGAGAAGTAACACTGAAGCTTTCTTT.

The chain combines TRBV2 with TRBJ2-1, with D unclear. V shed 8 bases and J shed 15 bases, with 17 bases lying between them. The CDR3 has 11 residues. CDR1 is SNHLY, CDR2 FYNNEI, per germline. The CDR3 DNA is TGTGCCAGCGTTTGGTACAATGGGCGGTTCTTC. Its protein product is CASVWYNGRFF.

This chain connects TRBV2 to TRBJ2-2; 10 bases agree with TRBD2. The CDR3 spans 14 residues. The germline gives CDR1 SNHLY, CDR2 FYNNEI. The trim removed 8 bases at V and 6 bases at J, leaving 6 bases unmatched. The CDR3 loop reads CASGELAGAGELFF. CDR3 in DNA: TGTGCCAGCGGGGAGCTAGCGGGAGCCGGGGAGCTGTTTTTT.

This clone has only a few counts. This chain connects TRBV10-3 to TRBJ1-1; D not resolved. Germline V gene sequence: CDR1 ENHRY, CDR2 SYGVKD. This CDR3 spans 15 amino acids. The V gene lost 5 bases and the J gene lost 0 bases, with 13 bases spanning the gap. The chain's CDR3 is CAISLNTGMNTEAFF. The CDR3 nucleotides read TGTGCCATCAGTTTAAACACCGGGATGAACACTGAAGCTTTCTTT.

CDR3 in DNA: TGTGCCAGTAGTAAACCGACAGCGCCCTACGAGCAGTACTTC. Its protein product is CASSKPTAPYEQYF. The chain has TRBV19 and TRBJ2-7, with D possibly matching TRBD1 (5 bases). The CDR3 is 14 residues long. Deletions cut 4 bases from V and 2 bases from J, with 12 bases between. Germline V gives CDR1 LNHDA, CDR2 SQIVND (reference sequence).

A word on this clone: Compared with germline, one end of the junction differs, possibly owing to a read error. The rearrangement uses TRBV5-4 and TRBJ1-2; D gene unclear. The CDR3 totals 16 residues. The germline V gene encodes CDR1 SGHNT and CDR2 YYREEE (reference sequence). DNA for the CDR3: TGTGCCAGCACCTTGGGAGGAGGCCGAGCTAACTATGGCTACACCTTC. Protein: CASTLGGGRANYGYTF. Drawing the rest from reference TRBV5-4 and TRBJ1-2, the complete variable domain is ETGVTQSPTHLIKTRGQQVTLRCSSQSGHNTVSWYQQALGQGPQFIFQYYREEENGRGNFPPRFSGLQFPNYSSELNVNALELDDSALYLCASTLGGGRANYGYTFGSGTRLTVV.

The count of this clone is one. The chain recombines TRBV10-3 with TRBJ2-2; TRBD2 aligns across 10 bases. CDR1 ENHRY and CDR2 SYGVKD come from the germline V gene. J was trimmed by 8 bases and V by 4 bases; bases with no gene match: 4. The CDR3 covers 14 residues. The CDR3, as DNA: TGTGCCATCAGTGGGCAGGGACTAGCGGGGGAGCTGTTTTTT. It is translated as CAISGQGLAGELFF.

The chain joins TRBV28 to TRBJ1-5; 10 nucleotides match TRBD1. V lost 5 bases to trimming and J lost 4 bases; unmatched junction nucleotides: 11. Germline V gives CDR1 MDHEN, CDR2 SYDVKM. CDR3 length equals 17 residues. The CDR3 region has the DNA TGTGCCAGCAGTCGCCCCCGGGACAGGGGTTTTAATCAGCCCCAGCATTTT. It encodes CASSRPRDRGFNQPQHF.

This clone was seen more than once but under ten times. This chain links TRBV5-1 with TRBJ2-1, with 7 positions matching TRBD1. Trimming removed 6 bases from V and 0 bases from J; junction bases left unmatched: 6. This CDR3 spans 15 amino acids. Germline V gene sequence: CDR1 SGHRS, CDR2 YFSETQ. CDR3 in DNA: TGCGCCAGCACCCTGGGACAGAGCTCCTACAATGAGCAGTTCTTC. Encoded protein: CASTLGQSSYNEQFF. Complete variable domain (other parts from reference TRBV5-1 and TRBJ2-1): KAGVTQTPRYLIKTRGQQVTLSCSPISGHRSVSWYQQTPGQGLQFLFEYFSETQRNKGNFPGRFSGRQFSNSRSEMNVSTLELGDSALYLCASTLGQSSYNEQFFGPGTRLTVL.

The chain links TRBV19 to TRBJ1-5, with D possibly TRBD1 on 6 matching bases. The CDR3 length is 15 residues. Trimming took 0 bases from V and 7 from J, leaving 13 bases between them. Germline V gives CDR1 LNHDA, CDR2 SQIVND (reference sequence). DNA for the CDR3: TGTGCCAGTAGTATAGAGGACAGTAGGATACAGCCCCAGCATTTT. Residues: CASSIEDSRIQPQHF.

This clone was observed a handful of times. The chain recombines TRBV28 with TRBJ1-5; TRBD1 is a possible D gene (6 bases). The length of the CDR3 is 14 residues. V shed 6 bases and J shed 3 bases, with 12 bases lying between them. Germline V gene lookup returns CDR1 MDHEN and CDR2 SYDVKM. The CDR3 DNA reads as TGTGCCAGCAGACAGGGACGGCTCAATCAGCCCCAGCATTTT. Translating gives CASRQGRLNQPQHF.

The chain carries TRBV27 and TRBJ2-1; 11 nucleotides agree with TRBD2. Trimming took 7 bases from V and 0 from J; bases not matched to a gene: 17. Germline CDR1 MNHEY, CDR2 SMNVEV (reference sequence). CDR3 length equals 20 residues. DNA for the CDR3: TGTGCCAGCAAAACCCGGGTGACTAGCGGGATGGTAAGCTCCTACAATGAGCAGTTCTTC. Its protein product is CASKTRVTSGMVSSYNEQFF.